Described below is a single T cell receptor (beta chain) sequence and its context. The same CDR3 is also encoded by other DNA sequences in this sample. Germline V gene lookup returns CDR1 SGHTA and CDR2 FQGNSA. With V trimmed by 4 bases and J by 10 bases, 2 bases remained unmatched. The CDR3 runs to 13 residues. Donors were healthy HIV-negative adults without recent acute infections or vaccinations. Deep was the level at which the assay was run. Under the authors' procedure: ImmunoSEQ output lacked quality scores and full-length reads, limiting matched filtering. Method: immunoSEQ multiplex PCR; TCRdb's copy keeps in-frame clones and lacks some. The V and J calls and clone size were taken over from that table, and D and trimming were inferred from the DNA. The table records a few million clones, more than 80% of them present only once. This sample was taken from a study of shared clonotypes between healthy human individuals.

The chain joins TRBV7-2 to TRBJ2-1, with 12 nucleotides matching TRBD2. The TCR comes from a man between 18 and 29 years old in good health. The sample was naive CD4+ T cells sorted from blood. The subset here: CD45RA+ positively selected. The CDR3 bases are TGTGCCAGCAGCTCGGGACTAGCGGGCGAGCAGTTCTTC. Protein sequence: CASSSGLAGEQFF.